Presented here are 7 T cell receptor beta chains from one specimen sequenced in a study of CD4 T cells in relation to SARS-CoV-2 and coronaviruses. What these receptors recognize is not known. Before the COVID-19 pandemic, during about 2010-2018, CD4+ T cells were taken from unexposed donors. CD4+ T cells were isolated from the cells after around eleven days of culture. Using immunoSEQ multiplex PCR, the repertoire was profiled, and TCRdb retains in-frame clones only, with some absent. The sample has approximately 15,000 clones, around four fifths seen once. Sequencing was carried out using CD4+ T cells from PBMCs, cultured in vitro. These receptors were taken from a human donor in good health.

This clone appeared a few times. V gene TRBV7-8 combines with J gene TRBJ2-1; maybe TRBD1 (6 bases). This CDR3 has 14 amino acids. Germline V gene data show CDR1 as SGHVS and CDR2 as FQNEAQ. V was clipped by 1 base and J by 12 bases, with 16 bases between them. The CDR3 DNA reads TGTGCCAGCAGCTTAGATAGGGGCAACAGGGTGCAGTTCTTC. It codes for CASSLDRGNRVQFF.

CDR3 in DNA: TGTGCCAGCAGCCTAGGATCTCCGGGGACAGATACGCAGTATTTT. This translates into CASSLGSPGTDTQYF. The V gene is TRBV7-2, the J gene TRBJ2-3; D might be TRBD2 (5 bases). Germline V CDR1 and CDR2: SGHTA, FQGNSA. The CDR3 extends over 15 amino acids. Trimming left V 5 bases short and J 3 bases short, with 15 bases between.

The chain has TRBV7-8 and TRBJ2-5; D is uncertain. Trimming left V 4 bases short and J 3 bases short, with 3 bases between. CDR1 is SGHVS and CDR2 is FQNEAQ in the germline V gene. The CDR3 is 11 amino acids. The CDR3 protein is CASSYKETQYF. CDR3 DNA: TGTGCCAGCAGCTATAAAGAGACCCAGTACTTC.

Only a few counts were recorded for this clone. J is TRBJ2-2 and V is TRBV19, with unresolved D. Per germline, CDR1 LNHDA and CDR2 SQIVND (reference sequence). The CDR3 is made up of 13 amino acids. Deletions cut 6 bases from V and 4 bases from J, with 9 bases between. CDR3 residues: CASRFVGTGELFF. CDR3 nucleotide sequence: TGTGCCAGTAGGTTTGTTGGCACCGGGGAGCTGTTTTTT.

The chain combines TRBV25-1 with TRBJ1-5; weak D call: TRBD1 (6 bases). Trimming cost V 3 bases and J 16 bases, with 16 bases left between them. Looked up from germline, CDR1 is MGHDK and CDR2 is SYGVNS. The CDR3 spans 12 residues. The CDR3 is CASSDTGGPFHF. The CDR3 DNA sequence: TGTGCCAGCAGTGACACCGGGGGCCCCTTCCATTTT.

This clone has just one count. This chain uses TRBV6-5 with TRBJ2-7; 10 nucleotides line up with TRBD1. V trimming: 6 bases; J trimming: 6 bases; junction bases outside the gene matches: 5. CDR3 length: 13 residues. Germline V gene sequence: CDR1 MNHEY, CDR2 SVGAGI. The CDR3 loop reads CASRRQGAGEQYF. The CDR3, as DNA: TGTGCCAGCAGGCGACAGGGGGCAGGCGAGCAGTACTTC.

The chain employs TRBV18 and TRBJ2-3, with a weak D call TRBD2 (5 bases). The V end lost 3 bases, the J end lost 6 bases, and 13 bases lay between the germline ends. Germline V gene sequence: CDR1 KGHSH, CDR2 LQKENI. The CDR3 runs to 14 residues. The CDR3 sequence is CASSPPGKTDTQYF. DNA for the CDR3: TGTGCCAGCTCACCCCCCGGGAAGACGGATACGCAGTATTTT.